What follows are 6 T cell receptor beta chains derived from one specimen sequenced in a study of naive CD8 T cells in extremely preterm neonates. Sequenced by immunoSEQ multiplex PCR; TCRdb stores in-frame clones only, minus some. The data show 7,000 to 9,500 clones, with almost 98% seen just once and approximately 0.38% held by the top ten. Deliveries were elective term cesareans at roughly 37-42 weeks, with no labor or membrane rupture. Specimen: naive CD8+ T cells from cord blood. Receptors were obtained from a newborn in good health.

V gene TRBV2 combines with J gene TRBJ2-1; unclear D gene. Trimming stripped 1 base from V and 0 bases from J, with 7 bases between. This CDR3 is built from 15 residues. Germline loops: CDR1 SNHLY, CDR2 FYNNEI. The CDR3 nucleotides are TGTGCCAGCAGTGAAGGGCAGTCCTCCTACAATGAGCAGTTCTTC. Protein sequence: CASSEGQSSYNEQFF.

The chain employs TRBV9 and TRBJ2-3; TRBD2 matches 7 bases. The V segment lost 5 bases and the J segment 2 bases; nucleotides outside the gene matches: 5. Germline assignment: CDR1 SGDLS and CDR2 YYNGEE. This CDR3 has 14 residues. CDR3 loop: CASSGGGYTDTQYF. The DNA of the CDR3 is TGTGCCAGCAGTGGGGGAGGGTACACAGATACGCAGTATTTT.

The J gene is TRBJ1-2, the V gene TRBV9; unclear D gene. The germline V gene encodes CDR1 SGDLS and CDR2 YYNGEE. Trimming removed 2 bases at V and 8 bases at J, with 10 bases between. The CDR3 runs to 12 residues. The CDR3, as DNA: TGTGCCAGCAGCGTGGGAGGGAGCGGCTACACCTTC. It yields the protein CASSVGGSGYTF.

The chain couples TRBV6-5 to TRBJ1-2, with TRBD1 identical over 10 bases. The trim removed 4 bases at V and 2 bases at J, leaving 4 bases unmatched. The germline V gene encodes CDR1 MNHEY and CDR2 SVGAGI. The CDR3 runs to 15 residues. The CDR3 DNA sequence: TGTGCCAGCAGTTCGACAGGGGGCGGAAACTATGGCTACACCTTC. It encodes CASSSTGGGNYGYTF.

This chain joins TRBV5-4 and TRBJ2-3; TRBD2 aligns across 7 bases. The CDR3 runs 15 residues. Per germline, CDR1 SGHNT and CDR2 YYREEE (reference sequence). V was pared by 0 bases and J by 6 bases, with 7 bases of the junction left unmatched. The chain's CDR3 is CASSLAVGEGDTQYF. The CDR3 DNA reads TGTGCCAGCAGCTTGGCGGTAGGGGAGGGTGATACGCAGTATTTT.

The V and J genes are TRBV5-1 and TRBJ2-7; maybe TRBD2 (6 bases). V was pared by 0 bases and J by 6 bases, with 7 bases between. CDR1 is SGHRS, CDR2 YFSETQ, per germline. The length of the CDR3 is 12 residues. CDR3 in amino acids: CASSLAGGEQYF. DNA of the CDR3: TGCGCCAGCAGCTTGGCCGGGGGCGAGCAGTACTTC.